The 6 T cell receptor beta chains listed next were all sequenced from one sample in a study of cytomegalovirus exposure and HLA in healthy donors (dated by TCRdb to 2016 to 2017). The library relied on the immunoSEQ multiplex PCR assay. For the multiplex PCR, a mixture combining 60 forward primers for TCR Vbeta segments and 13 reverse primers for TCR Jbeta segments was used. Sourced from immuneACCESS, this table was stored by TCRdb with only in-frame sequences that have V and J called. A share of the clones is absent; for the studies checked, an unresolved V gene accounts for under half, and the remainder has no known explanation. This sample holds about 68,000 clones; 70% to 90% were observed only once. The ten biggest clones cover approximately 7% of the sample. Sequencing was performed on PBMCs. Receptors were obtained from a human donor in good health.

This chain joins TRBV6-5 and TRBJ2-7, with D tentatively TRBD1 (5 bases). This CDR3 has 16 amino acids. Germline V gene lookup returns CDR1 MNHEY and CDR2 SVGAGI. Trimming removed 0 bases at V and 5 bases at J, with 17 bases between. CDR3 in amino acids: CASSYSIEAGFHEQYF. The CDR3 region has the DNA TGTGCCAGCAGTTACTCGATCGAGGCAGGGTTCCACGAGCAGTACTTC.

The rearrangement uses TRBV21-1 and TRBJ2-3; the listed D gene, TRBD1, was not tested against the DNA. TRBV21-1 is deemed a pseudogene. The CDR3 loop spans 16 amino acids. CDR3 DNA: TGTGCCGGCTCGCAATACACAGGGCACCACACAGATACGCAGTATTTT. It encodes CAGSQYTGHHTDTQYF.

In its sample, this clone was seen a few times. CDR3 residues: CASTGTGGYGEQYF. The CDR3 bases are TGTGCCAGCACCGGGACAGGGGGCTATGGCGAGCAGTACTTC. The chain employs TRBV6-1 and TRBJ2-7, with 12 bases that match TRBD1. Germline CDR1 and CDR2: MNHNS and SASEGT. V shed 7 bases, J shed 6 bases, and the junction held 7 bases outside the gene matches. The CDR3 length is 14 residues.

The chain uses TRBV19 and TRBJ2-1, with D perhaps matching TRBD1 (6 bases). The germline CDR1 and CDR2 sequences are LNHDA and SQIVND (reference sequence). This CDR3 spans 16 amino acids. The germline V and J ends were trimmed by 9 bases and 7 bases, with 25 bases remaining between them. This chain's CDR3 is CASNPRLDQGWNEQFF. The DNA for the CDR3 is TGTGCCAGCAACCCTCGCCTGGATCAGGGGTGGAATGAGCAGTTCTTC.

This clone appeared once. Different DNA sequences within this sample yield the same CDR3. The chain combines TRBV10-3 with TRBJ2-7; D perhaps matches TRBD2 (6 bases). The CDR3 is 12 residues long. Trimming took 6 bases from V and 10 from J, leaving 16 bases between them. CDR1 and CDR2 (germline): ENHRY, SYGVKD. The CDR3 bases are TGTGCCATCAGCCGAGGGGAGGCCGAACAGTACTTC. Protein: CAISRGEAEQYF.

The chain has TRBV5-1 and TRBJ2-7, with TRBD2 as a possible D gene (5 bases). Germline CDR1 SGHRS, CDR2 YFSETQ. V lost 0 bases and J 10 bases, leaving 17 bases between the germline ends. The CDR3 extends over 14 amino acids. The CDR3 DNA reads TGCGCCAGCAGCTTGGACGCCCCGGGAAGAGCACAGTACTTC. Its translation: CASSLDAPGRAQYF.